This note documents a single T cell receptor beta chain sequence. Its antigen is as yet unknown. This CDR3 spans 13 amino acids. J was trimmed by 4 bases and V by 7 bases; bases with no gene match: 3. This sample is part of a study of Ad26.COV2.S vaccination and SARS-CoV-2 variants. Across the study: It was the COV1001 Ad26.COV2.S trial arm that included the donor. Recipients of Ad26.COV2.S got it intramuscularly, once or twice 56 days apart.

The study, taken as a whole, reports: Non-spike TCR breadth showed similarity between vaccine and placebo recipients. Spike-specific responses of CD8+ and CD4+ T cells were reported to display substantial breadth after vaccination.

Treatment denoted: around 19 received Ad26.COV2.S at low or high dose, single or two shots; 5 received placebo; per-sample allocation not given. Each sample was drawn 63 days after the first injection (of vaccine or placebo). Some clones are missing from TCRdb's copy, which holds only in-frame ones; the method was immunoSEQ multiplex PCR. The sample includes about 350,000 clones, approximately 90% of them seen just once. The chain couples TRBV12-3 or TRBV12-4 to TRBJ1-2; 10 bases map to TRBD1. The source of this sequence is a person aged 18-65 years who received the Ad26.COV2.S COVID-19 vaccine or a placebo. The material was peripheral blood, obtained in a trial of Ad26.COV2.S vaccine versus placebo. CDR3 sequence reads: CASTGTGVYGYTF. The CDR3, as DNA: TGTGCCAGCACCGGGACAGGGGTCTATGGCTACACCTTC.